Given below is one T cell receptor beta chain in context. The target antigen is unknown. The sample is drawn from a study of cytomegalovirus exposure and HLA in healthy donors. Study in general: Researchers found that roughly 81% of about 400 genotyped donors fell within the Caucasian-associated ancestry cluster.

Germline CDR1 and CDR2: MGHRA and YSYEKL. Trimming left V 0 bases short and J 9 bases short, with 13 bases between. The CDR3 contains 14 residues. Vbeta (60) and Jbeta (13) primers were used in the PCR. The data were produced by immunoSEQ multiplex PCR, yet TCRdb's version contains in-frame clones alone and is incomplete. The table lists around 120,000 clones, 81% of them singletons. Whole-study findings and limits: The authors excluded some V segments, including TRBV6-2 and TRBV6-3, as indistinguishable. The authors enumerated over 150 TCR beta chains as linked to cytomegalovirus.

Donors sampled were nominally healthy, though unrecorded immune exposures were likely. The J gene is TRBJ2-3, the V gene TRBV4-1; D is possibly TRBD2 (5 bases). The sequenced material came from PBMCs. The TCR sequence derives from a woman aged 25 to 39 in good health and CMV-seronegative. CDR3 nucleotide sequence: TGCGCCAGCAGCCAAGATTTGCCGGAGGAAACGCAGTATTTT. This sequence encodes CASSQDLPEETQYF.